This T cell receptor (beta chain) was retrieved from a study of shared clonotypes between healthy human individuals. Study outcomes and limitations: Shared across several donors were around 5% of the naive CD4 clonotypes. Sampling used blood alone; tissue repertoires probably differ.

This CDR3 contains 15 residues. V was shortened by 6 bases and J by 5 bases, with 19 bases between the two germline ends. Germline values: CDR1 MNHEY, CDR2 SMNVEV (reference sequence). Deep was the level at which the assay was run. Generated by immunoSEQ multiplex PCR, the TCRdb table keeps only in-frame clones and is missing some. Of about 2,500,000 clones in the sample, 90% to 95% are singletons; the top ten hold 0.14%. As concerns this clone: Its specificity is unknown.

There were no recent acute infections or vaccinations among the donors, who were healthy HIV-negative adults. The V and J genes are TRBV27 and TRBJ1-2, with a tentative D call TRBD1 (6 bases). The clonotype originates from a man aged 18 to 29 in good health. Material for sequencing was naive CD4+ T cells sorted from blood. The subset denotes: CD45RA+ positively selected. The CDR3 DNA follows: TGTGCCAGCAGCTCCGCGCTGGGGGGCTGGTATGGCTACACCTTC. Amino acid sequence: CASSSALGGWYGYTF.